Listed here are 21 T cell receptor beta chains from one sample, sequenced in a study of identical twins. TCRdb independently ran MiXCR on the 5' RACE reads; one entry per CDR3 protein. Of 550,000 to 700,000 distinct CDR3 sequences listed, 9% to 10% are singletons. The sample also formed part of further work on yellow fever vaccine responses in identical twins.

Source material: PBMCs. The receptors shown here come from a young woman in good health.

This clonotype was seen only a few times. The rearrangement joins TRBV28 to TRBJ2-7, with unresolved D. CDR3 length: 14 residues. Germline CDR1 reads MDHEN; CDR2 reads SYDVKM. V dropped 7 bases and J dropped 0 bases, with 13 bases sitting between them. CDR3 in amino acids: CASTTRRGSYEQYF. The CDR3 DNA reads TGTGCCAGCACCACCAGGCGCGGCTCCTACGAGCAGTACTTC.

Only a few counts were recorded for this clonotype. The chain joins TRBV5-1 to TRBJ1-1, with D possibly matching TRBD1 (5 bases). With 0 bases removed from V and 4 bases from J, the gap between germline ends came to 10 bases. This CDR3 contains 14 residues. Germline CDR1 SGHRS, CDR2 YFSETQ. CDR3 nucleotides: TGCGCCAGCAGCTTGGAGTTGGGGGTCACTGAAGCTTTCTTT. It is translated as CASSLELGVTEAFF.

This clonotype has just a few counts. The chain recombines TRBV14 with TRBJ2-7, with TRBD1 matching 8 bases. CDR1 is SGHDN, CDR2 FVKESK, per germline. J was trimmed by 1 base and V by 4 bases; bases with no gene match: 12. CDR3 length equals 17 residues. The CDR3 nucleotides are TGTGCCAGCAGCCGCGGGCTAACAGGGGGTAGGTCCTACGAGCAGTACTTC. This sequence encodes CASSRGLTGGRSYEQYF.

The chain employs TRBV20-1 and TRBJ1-5, with D perhaps matching TRBD1 (5 bases). Looked up from germline, CDR1 is DFQATT and CDR2 is SNEGSKA (reference sequence). The ends were cut back, 5 bases at V and 5 bases at J, with 7 bases in the middle. This CDR3 is 11 amino acids long. The CDR3 region is CSAQGDQPQHF. The CDR3 nucleotides are TGCAGTGCTCAAGGGGATCAGCCCCAGCATTTT.

In its sample, this clonotype was seen many times. The chain recombines TRBV7-9 with TRBJ2-2, with unresolved D. This CDR3 spans 14 amino acids. The germline V and J ends were trimmed by 5 bases and 8 bases, with 15 bases remaining between them. The germline gives CDR1 SEHNR, CDR2 FQNEAQ (reference sequence). The CDR3 protein is CASSQSGEPGELFF. CDR3 nucleotides: TGTGCCAGCAGCCAAAGTGGGGAACCTGGGGAGCTGTTTTTT.

V gene TRBV11-2 combines with J gene TRBJ2-1; 8 bases align to TRBD2. The ends lost 0 bases at V and 4 bases at J; junction bases unmatched: 5. The germline gives CDR1 SGHAT, CDR2 FQNNGV. CDR3 length equals 16 residues. This chain's CDR3 is CASSLEVAGRYNEQFF. CDR3 sequence (DNA): TGTGCCAGCAGCTTAGAGGTAGCGGGGCGTTACAATGAGCAGTTCTTC.

The V gene is TRBV11-2, the J gene TRBJ1-6; TRBD1 aligns across 8 bases. This CDR3 has 16 amino acids. Germline trimming cut 1 base from V and 9 bases from J; bases unmatched to any gene: 8. CDR1 SGHAT and CDR2 FQNNGV come from the germline V gene. This chain's CDR3 is CASSLATRGRGSPLHF. The CDR3 DNA reads TGTGCCAGCAGCTTAGCAACCAGGGGGCGGGGTTCACCCCTCCACTTT.

This clonotype occurred a few times. CDR3 nucleotide sequence: TGTGCCAGCAGTTACTCCGGGACAGGGGTCAATGAGCAGTTCTTC. It encodes CASSYSGTGVNEQFF. This chain connects TRBV6-5 to TRBJ2-1; 10 bases line up with TRBD1. CDR1 and CDR2 from the germline V gene are MNHEY and SVGAGI. The J segment lost 6 bases and the V segment lost 0 bases, leaving 2 bases of the junction unmatched. The CDR3 length is 15 residues.

In its sample, this clonotype was seen many times. The chain joins TRBV4-2 to TRBJ1-6, with D unclear. The CDR3 is 16 amino acids. V dropped 1 base and J dropped 9 bases, with 16 bases sitting between them. CDR1 and CDR2 from the germline V gene are LGHNA and YNFKEQ. The CDR3, as DNA: TGTGCCAGCAGCCAAGGACCCGATGGTATCAGTTCACCCCTCCACTTT. Translated, it gives CASSQGPDGISSPLHF.

Comment on this clonotype: At one end, the junction sequence differs from germline, possibly due to a read error. This chain uses TRBV7-7 with TRBJ2-2, with D tentatively TRBD1 or TRBD2 (6 bases each). The CDR3 has 15 amino acids. CDR1 is SSHAT, CDR2 FNYEAQ, per germline (reference sequence). The chain's CDR3 is CASSFGGVGTGELFF. The CDR3, as DNA: TGTGCTAGCAGCTTCGGGGGCGTGGGCACCGGGGAGCTGTTTTTT.

There are a few counts of this clonotype. V and J are TRBV20-1 and TRBJ2-5; 9 bases are shared with TRBD2. V dropped 5 bases and J dropped 6; count of bases not matched to a gene: 13. Germline-derived CDR1 and CDR2 are DFQATT and SNEGSKA (reference sequence). The CDR3 spans 15 residues. For the CDR3, the DNA is TGCAGTGCTGTATACTCCGGGACTAGCCTACAGACCCAGTACTTC. It specifies CSAVYSGTSLQTQYF.

This chain uses TRBV2 with TRBJ2-2, with TRBD1 identical over 10 bases. Germline V gives CDR1 SNHLY, CDR2 FYNNEI. The CDR3 consists of 15 residues. V was clipped by 3 bases and J by 7 bases; unmatched bases: 5. The CDR3 nucleotides are TGTGCCAGCAGTGATGTGACAGGGGGCATCGGGGAGCTGTTTTTT. It translates to CASSDVTGGIGELFF.

The gene calls are TRBV7-6 and TRBJ2-2; D not certain. The CDR3 has 14 amino acids. The ends were cut back, 3 bases at V and 6 bases at J, with 11 bases in the middle. The germline V gene encodes CDR1 SGHVS and CDR2 FNYEAQ. The CDR3 DNA reads TGTGCCAGCAGCTTGGGTGTAAACGCCGGGGAGCTGTTTTTT. Its protein product is CASSLGVNAGELFF.

There are many counts of this clonotype. The chain recombines TRBV24-1 with TRBJ2-1, with 7 bases matching TRBD2. After removal of 0 bases from V and 13 bases from J, the junction contained 2 bases not matched to a gene. This CDR3 is 12 amino acids long. Germline V lookup: CDR1 KGHDR, CDR2 SFDVKD. In nucleotides, the CDR3 is TGTGCCACCAGTGATTTGCGGGACTATCAGTTCTTC. Translation gives CATSDLRDYQFF.

The genes are TRBV12-5 and TRBJ2-2; 11 nucleotides align to TRBD2. In germline, CDR1 is LGHNT, CDR2 FRNRAP. Trimming took 4 bases from V and 1 from J; bases not matched to a gene: 8. The CDR3 runs 18 residues. The CDR3 region is CASGSGRTSGWNTGELFF. The CDR3 DNA reads TGTGCTAGTGGTTCCGGGCGGACTAGCGGGTGGAACACCGGGGAGCTGTTTTTT.

This clonotype was found a few times. This chain links TRBV20-1 with TRBJ2-5; 7 bases match TRBD2. Looked up from germline, CDR1 is DFQATT and CDR2 is SNEGSKA (reference sequence). There are 14 residues in the CDR3. V dropped 3 bases and J dropped 2; count of bases not matched to a gene: 6. The CDR3 sequence: CSASPSGQQETQYF. The CDR3 nucleotides are TGCAGTGCTAGCCCTAGCGGCCAGCAAGAGACCCAGTACTTC.

As concerns this clonotype: At one end the junction does not follow the germline gene, possibly because of a read error. The V call is TRBV7-9, the J call TRBJ2-7; D is tentatively TRBD1 or TRBD2 (5 bases each). The V gene's germline CDR1 is SEHNR and CDR2 FQNEAQ (reference sequence). CDR3 length: 15 amino acids. CDR3 DNA: TGTGCCAGCAGCCCGTCGGGACGGGAAACCTACGAGCGGTACTTC. Translated: CASSPSGRETYERYF.

This chain uses TRBV20-1 with TRBJ2-7; 7 bases map to TRBD2. Germline CDR1 and CDR2: DFQATT and SNEGSKA (reference sequence). CDR3 size: 14 residues. V was pared by 4 bases and J by 0 bases, with 6 bases of the junction left unmatched. Here the CDR3 DNA reads TGCAGTGCTATTGGCGGGAGCCTCTCCTACGAGCAGTACTTC. Translation: CSAIGGSLSYEQYF.

V gene TRBV7-2 combines with J gene TRBJ2-3, with D perhaps TRBD2 (5 bases). The V end lost 4 bases, the J end lost 5 bases, and 13 bases lay between the germline ends. The CDR3 totals 14 residues. Germline V gives CDR1 SGHTA, CDR2 FQGNSA. CDR3: CASSSRGMIDTQYF. The CDR3 coding sequence is TGTGCCAGCAGCTCCCGGGGTATGATAGATACGCAGTATTTT. Full variable domain (outside the CDR3, taken from reference TRBV7-2 and TRBJ2-3): GAGVSQSPSNKVTEKGKDVELRCDPISGHTALYWYRQSLGQGLEFLIYFQGNSAPDKSGLPSDRFSAERTGGSVSTLTIQRTQQEDSAVYLCASSSRGMIDTQYFGPGTRLTVL.

The sample holds a few counts of this clonotype. This chain joins TRBV6-4 and TRBJ2-3, with 13 bases identical to TRBD2. Per germline, CDR1 MRHNA and CDR2 SNTAGT. The V segment lost 6 bases and the J segment 6 bases; nucleotides outside the gene matches: 9. CDR3 length: 16 amino acids. CDR3 in DNA: TGTGCCAGCAGCGAGACTAGCGGGGGGAGCCCGGATACGCAGTATTTT. Translated, it gives CASSETSGGSPDTQYF.

CDR3 amino acids: CASSQSSGGLGTQYF. CDR3 in DNA: TGTGCCAGCAGCCAATCTAGCGGGGGCCTAGGGACCCAGTACTTC. This chain links TRBV7-2 with TRBJ2-5; TRBD2 matches at 10 bases. Germline CDR1 is SGHTA and CDR2 is FQGNSA. This CDR3 is 15 amino acids long. V lost 5 bases to trimming and J lost 7 bases; unmatched junction nucleotides: 10. The complete variable domain, with remaining parts taken from reference TRBV7-2 and TRBJ2-5, reads GAGVSQSPSNKVTEKGKDVELRCDPISGHTALYWYRQSLGQGLEFLIYFQGNSAPDKSGLPSDRFSAERTGGSVSTLTIQRTQQEDSAVYLCASSQSSGGLGTQYFGPGTRLLVL.